The rows below give T cell receptor beta chains drawn from one sample of a study of T cells in Graves' hyperthyroidism and ophthalmopathy. In TCRdb, the multiplex PCR reads were re-called with MiXCR into one record per CDR3 protein. Of about 770,000 distinct CDR3 sequences in the sample, approximately 19% are singletons; the top ten hold approximately 15%. The sequencing sample was made of blood. These receptors were collected from a woman aged 45-65 years with Graves' hyperthyroidism that later progressed to Graves' ophthalmopathy. Each CDR3 is given without its conserved first and last residue. Expanded clones are given a class, and other clones once, few, many or no size at all.

>-|TRBV7-2|13
ASSRPPGGNQPQH
>many|TRBV2|16
ASSEASLGTGGDTEAF
>few|TRBV7-9|11
ASSSPNSQPQH
>-|TRBV15|16
ATSRAGTGGLLGEKLF
>few|TRBV7-3|13
AGSLIGTGAYEQY
>-|TRBV6-9|17
ASSYNDRGGRLTYNEQF
>few|TRBV29-1|10
SAGQGKDTQY
>many|TRBV18|14
ASSPFSGGLQETQY
>-|TRBV12-3/TRBV12-4|13
ASRSTVQGKNEQF
>few|TRBV4-1|12
ASSPTGLSYGYT
>-|TRBV19|13
ASSIKGAGAYGYT